This entry lists 28 T cell receptor beta chains sequenced from one sample in a study of OX40 agonist ivuxolimab in advanced cancers. Data came from immunoSEQ multiplex PCR; TCRdb stores just in-frame clones and leaves some out. Among about 60,000 clones listed, about 83% were seen once. The specimen was CD4+ or CD8+ T cells sorted from blood, collected in a trial of the OX40 agonist ivuxolimab. Every receptor here comes from an adult with an advanced solid tumor such as melanoma, head and neck, liver or kidney cancer.

V usage is TRBV5-4 and J usage is TRBJ1-3, with 9 positions matching TRBD1. CDR3 size: 14 residues. Germline trimming cut 4 bases from V and 5 bases from J; bases unmatched to any gene: 4. Looked up from germline, CDR1 is SGHNT and CDR2 is YYREEE (reference sequence). The DNA for the CDR3 is TGTGCCAGCAGCCCCGGGACAGGGAGAAACACCATATATTTT. The encoded protein is CASSPGTGRNTIYF.

The CDR3 protein is CASSRRQGFEGEQFF. CDR3 sequence (DNA): TGTGCCAGCAGCCGGAGACAGGGGTTTGAAGGTGAGCAGTTCTTC. The V and J genes are TRBV11-3 and TRBJ2-1, with TRBD1 matching 8 bases. With V trimmed by 5 bases and J by 9 bases, 12 bases remained unmatched. The CDR3 is made up of 15 amino acids. The germline V gene has CDR1 SGHNT and CDR2 YENEEA.

The V and J genes are TRBV5-1 and TRBJ2-1; TRBD2 matches at 9 bases. The V segment lost 4 bases and the J segment 4 bases; nucleotides outside the gene matches: 6. The CDR3 totals 15 residues. The germline V gene encodes CDR1 SGHRS and CDR2 YFSETQ. The CDR3 DNA follows: TGCGCCAGCAGCCCCCGGACTAGCGTTTACAATGAGCAGTTCTTC. Protein product: CASSPRTSVYNEQFF. Complete variable domain (other parts from reference TRBV5-1 and TRBJ2-1): KAGVTQTPRYLIKTRGQQVTLSCSPISGHRSVSWYQQTPGQGLQFLFEYFSETQRNKGNFPGRFSGRQFSNSRSEMNVSTLELGDSALYLCASSPRTSVYNEQFFGPGTRLTVL.

V is TRBV2 and J is TRBJ2-3; 10 bases fit TRBD1. V lost 10 bases and J lost 8; bases outside the gene matches: 12. The CDR3 length is 14 residues. Germline V gene lookup returns CDR1 SNHLY and CDR2 FYNNEI. The DNA for the CDR3 is TGTGCCACCGACCGGGACAGGGGAAGGGGTACGCAGTATTTT. This translates into CATDRDRGRGTQYF.

The rearrangement uses TRBV5-5 and TRBJ2-7; D is ambiguous. There are 11 residues in the CDR3. The germline CDR1 and CDR2 sequences are SGHKS and YYEKEE (reference sequence). V was clipped by 4 bases and J by 1 base, with 3 bases between them. As DNA, the CDR3 is TGTGCCAGCAGCCAATCCTACGAGCAGTACTTC. It codes for CASSQSYEQYF. Combining the CDR3 with reference TRBV5-5 and TRBJ2-7 gives the whole variable domain DAGVTQSPTHLIKTRGQQVTLRCSPISGHKSVSWYQQVLGQGPQFIFQYYEKEERGRGNFPDRFSARQFPNYSSELNVNALLLGDSALYLCASSQSYEQYFGPGTRLTVT.

The V and J genes are TRBV6-1 and TRBJ2-1; D call uncertain. Deletions cut 2 bases from V and 3 bases from J, with 11 bases between. The CDR3 length is 15 residues. Germline loops: CDR1 MNHNS, CDR2 SASEGT. Here the CDR3 DNA reads TGTGCCAGCAGTGAAAAGGCTAGTGGCTACAATGAGCAGTTCTTC. This codes for CASSEKASGYNEQFF.

The chain carries TRBV28 and TRBJ1-4; TRBD1 might be the D (5 bases). This CDR3 is built from 14 residues. The germline V gene has CDR1 MDHEN and CDR2 SYDVKM. V was trimmed by 2 bases and J by 8 bases, leaving 12 bases between them. This CDR3 reads CASSLGEWGEKLFF. The CDR3 nucleotides are TGTGCCAGCAGTTTAGGGGAGTGGGGGGAAAAACTGTTTTTT.

The genes are TRBV6-6 and TRBJ1-2, with D hard to call. V was shortened by 10 bases and J by 4 bases, with 16 bases between the two germline ends. This CDR3 region has 13 residues. CDR1 MNHNY and CDR2 SVGAGI come from the germline V gene (reference sequence). CDR3: CAIYSNVGYGYTF. The CDR3, as DNA: TGTGCCATCTACTCAAACGTGGGCTATGGCTACACCTTC.

This chain links TRBV28 with TRBJ2-6; D is perhaps TRBD1 (6 bases). Trimming removed 6 bases from V and 3 bases from J, with 12 bases in between. This CDR3 region has 15 residues. In germline, CDR1 is MDHEN, CDR2 SYDVKM. CDR3 sequence (DNA): TGTGCCAGCAGACCTACAGGGAGTGGGGCCAACGTCCTGACTTTC. Translating it yields CASRPTGSGANVLTF.

The gene calls are TRBV30 and TRBJ2-7, with D tentatively TRBD1 (6 bases). This CDR3 region has 11 residues. Germline V gives CDR1 GTSNPN, CDR2 SVGIG (reference sequence). With 3 bases removed from V and 6 bases from J, the gap between germline ends came to 9 bases. The CDR3 here is CAWSQDSEQYF. CDR3 nucleotide sequence: TGTGCCTGGAGCCAGGACAGCGAGCAGTACTTC.

This sequence joins TRBV9 and TRBJ2-3, with D unclear. Per the germline V gene, CDR1 is SGDLS and CDR2 is YYNGEE. The CDR3 totals 14 residues. Between the trimmed V and J ends, which lost 0 bases and 5 bases, there was a span of 10 bases. The CDR3 DNA reads TGTGCCAGCAGCGTAGTGGCCGTGGGAGATACGCAGTATTTT. Residues: CASSVVAVGDTQYF.

The count of this clone is one. This chain joins TRBV30 and TRBJ1-3, with no clear D. Germline CDR1 is GTSNPN and CDR2 is SVGIG (reference sequence). The CDR3 has 14 residues. V was shortened by 2 bases and J by 7 bases, with 15 bases between the two germline ends. In DNA form, the CDR3 reads TGTGCCTGGAGTCGCAGAGCTCTGGGTAACACCATATATTTT. The encoded protein is CAWSRRALGNTIYF.

The rearrangement joins TRBV7-2 to TRBJ2-1; TRBD2 matches 9 bases. CDR1 SGHTA and CDR2 FQGNSA come from the germline V gene. V lost 1 base and J lost 0; bases outside the gene matches: 1. This CDR3 is 16 amino acids long. CDR3 protein: CASSLGSGSSYNEQFF. The CDR3 DNA follows: TGTGCCAGCAGCTTAGGTAGCGGGAGCTCCTACAATGAGCAGTTCTTC.

This clone occurred once. The V and J genes are TRBV11-3 and TRBJ2-2; D might be TRBD2 (5 bases). Trimming pared 5 bases from V and 5 bases from J, leaving 12 bases between. The CDR3 is made up of 14 amino acids. Germline CDR1 reads SGHNT; CDR2 reads YENEEA. CDR3 sequence (DNA): TGTGCCAGCAGCCCACGAGGGCTGACCGGGGAGCTGTTTTTT. It encodes CASSPRGLTGELFF.

The rearrangement joins TRBV6-6 to TRBJ2-7; D not resolved. The length of the CDR3 is 15 residues. V dropped 0 bases and J dropped 3 bases, with 12 bases sitting between them. Germline CDR1 reads MNHNY; CDR2 reads SVGAGI (reference sequence). The CDR3 DNA reads TGTGCCAGCAGTTACTCTGGCCGGTTGCGCTACGAGCAGTACTTC. It specifies CASSYSGRLRYEQYF.

The chain recombines TRBV6-1 with TRBJ2-7; D possibly uses TRBD1 or TRBD2 (5 bases each). Germline V gives CDR1 MNHNS, CDR2 SASEGT. Trimming removed 6 bases from V and 3 bases from J, with 18 bases in between. The CDR3 is 15 residues long. The CDR3: CASSPEGLSVYEQYF. The CDR3 bases are TGTGCCAGCAGCCCCGAGGGGTTGTCGGTCTACGAGCAGTACTTC.

The DNA for the CDR3 is TGCAGCGTTGACGTGGCAGATACGCAGTATTTT. It codes for CSVDVADTQYF. This chain joins TRBV29-1 and TRBJ2-3; no definite D call. Germline CDR1 and CDR2: SQVTM and ANQGSEA. The CDR3 spans 11 residues. Trimming pared 3 bases from V and 4 bases from J, leaving 5 bases between.

The V gene is TRBV6-1, the J gene TRBJ1-5, with a weak D call TRBD1 (6 bases). In germline, CDR1 is MNHNS, CDR2 SASEGT. CDR3 size: 15 residues. Trimming stripped 3 bases from V and 0 bases from J, with 9 bases between. The CDR3 coding sequence is TGTGCCAGCAGTGATACGGGACATAGCAATCAGCCCCAGCATTTT. This codes for CASSDTGHSNQPQHF.

The chain employs TRBV5-6 and TRBJ2-7; 7 bases align to TRBD1. Germline V lookup: CDR1 SGHDT, CDR2 YYEEEE. This CDR3 region has 12 residues. V was clipped by 4 bases and J by 9 bases; unmatched bases: 7. CDR3 bases: TGTGCCAGCAGCCAAACAGGGGTGGGGCAGTACTTC. This translates into CASSQTGVGQYF.

The gene calls are TRBV20-1 and TRBJ1-5; possibly TRBD1 for D (5 bases). Trimming stripped 4 bases from V and 11 bases from J, with 12 bases between. The CDR3 contains 11 residues. Per the germline V gene, CDR1 is DFQATT and CDR2 is SNEGSKA (reference sequence). The CDR3 here is CSAKGDRAQHF. CDR3 sequence (DNA): TGCAGTGCTAAAGGGGATAGAGCCCAGCATTTT.

In this sample, this clone turned up once. The genes are TRBV19 and TRBJ2-2, with TRBD1 identical over 9 bases. In germline, CDR1 is LNHDA, CDR2 SQIVND (reference sequence). This CDR3 is built from 17 residues. V was clipped by 4 bases and J by 1 base; unmatched bases: 7. CDR3 residues: CASSTYRGRMNTGELFF. CDR3 nucleotides: TGTGCCAGTAGTACATACAGGGGGCGGATGAACACCGGGGAGCTGTTTTTT.

V gene TRBV7-7 combines with J gene TRBJ2-1, with D possibly matching TRBD2 (6 bases). Germline lookup yields CDR1 SSHAT and CDR2 FNYEAQ (reference sequence). V shed 1 base and J shed 6 bases, with 16 bases lying between them. This CDR3 has 16 amino acids. DNA for the CDR3: TGTGCCAGCAGCTTAGTCTGGGGACTGGATACCAATGAGCAGTTCTTC. Translation: CASSLVWGLDTNEQFF. The full variable domain, completed using reference TRBV7-7 and TRBJ2-1, is GAGVSQSPRYKVTKRGQDVTLRCDPISSHATLYWYQQALGQGPEFLTYFNYEAQPDKSGLPSDRFSAERPEGSISTLTIQRTEQRDSAMYRCASSLVWGLDTNEQFFGPGTRLTVL.

The rearrangement links TRBV7-4 to TRBJ2-3; maybe TRBD2 (5 bases). Trimming pared 5 bases from V and 2 bases from J, leaving 11 bases between. CDR3 length equals 14 residues. The germline V gene has CDR1 SGHVT and CDR2 SQSDAQ. The CDR3 reads CASSQAEYTDTQYF. The CDR3 bases are TGTGCCAGCAGCCAAGCGGAGTACACAGATACGCAGTATTTT.

With regard to this clone: The same CDR3 can be traced to other DNA sequences in this sample. The chain is built from TRBV30 and TRBJ1-5; the D gene is possibly TRBD1 (5 bases). The CDR3 is 14 amino acids. The germline V gene has CDR1 GTSNPN and CDR2 SVGIG (reference sequence). V lost 2 bases to trimming and J lost 7 bases, with 15 bases between them. This chain's CDR3 is CAWSNGGGSQPQHF. The CDR3 DNA reads TGTGCCTGGAGTAACGGGGGGGGTAGCCAGCCCCAGCATTTT.

The chain recombines TRBV28 with TRBJ1-5; D is undetermined. The CDR3 totals 12 residues. Trimming left V 9 bases short and J 7 bases short, with 13 bases between. CDR1 and CDR2 from the germline V gene are MDHEN and SYDVKM. CDR3 region: CASRGGLQPQHF. The CDR3 bases are TGTGCCAGTCGGGGAGGGTTGCAGCCCCAGCATTTT.

The chain is built from TRBV5-1 and TRBJ2-7; no clear D. CDR1 is SGHRS, CDR2 YFSETQ, per germline. The CDR3 has 13 residues. The V end was cut by 3 bases, the J end by 7 bases, with 14 bases between. CDR3: CASSWVGLEEQYF. The CDR3, as DNA: TGCGCCAGCAGCTGGGTCGGGCTTGAGGAGCAGTACTTC.

The chain is built from TRBV6-1 and TRBJ1-5; D uncertain. V dropped 7 bases and J dropped 3 bases, with 13 bases sitting between them. The germline V gene has CDR1 MNHNS and CDR2 SASEGT. This CDR3 spans 14 amino acids. CDR3 protein: CASNVPSDNQPQHF. In nucleotides, the CDR3 is TGTGCCAGCAACGTTCCCAGTGACAATCAGCCCCAGCATTTT.

This chain uses TRBV9 with TRBJ2-3; D call uncertain. The V and J ends lost 0 bases and 6 bases respectively, with 8 bases between them. The CDR3 loop spans 13 amino acids. Germline V gives CDR1 SGDLS, CDR2 YYNGEE. The CDR3 sequence is CASSVEVTDTQYF. The CDR3 bases are TGTGCCAGCAGCGTAGAAGTGACGGATACGCAGTATTTT.